This T cell receptor (beta chain) comes out of a study of cytotoxic CD8 clonotypes in ibrutinib-treated CLL. Some clones are missing from TCRdb's copy, which holds only in-frame ones; the method was immunoSEQ multiplex PCR. This sample has some 200,000 clones, with roughly three quarters found just once. Between the trimmed V and J ends, which lost 5 bases and 5 bases, there was a span of 8 bases. CDR3 size: 12 residues. The germline gives CDR1 SGHVS, CDR2 FQNEAQ. This sequence joins TRBV7-8 and TRBJ2-3; D call uncertain. The receptor comes from a human donor with chronic lymphocytic leukemia. The sample in question was PBMCs, obtained after 12 months of ibrutinib treatment. CDR3: CASSPQGDTQYF. Here the CDR3 DNA reads TGTGCCAGCAGCCCCCAAGGAGATACGCAGTATTTT.